This entry concerns a single TCR beta chain. The target antigen is unknown. Antigen-specific CD4+ T cells were first expanded with viral peptide pools by the ViraFEST assay and only then sequenced. The authors isolated CD4+ T cells after more than eight days of culture. The person's infection with SARS-CoV-2, confirmed by PCR, took place between March and December 2020. The data were taken from a study of vaccination effects on CD4 cells after COVID-19. TCRdb keeps only in-frame clones here, not all; method: immunoSEQ multiplex PCR. This sample has about 70,000 clones, with over 65% found just once. CDR1 SGHAT and CDR2 FQNNGV come from the germline V gene. The CDR3 length is 18 residues. The ends were cut back, 2 bases at V and 2 bases at J, with 18 bases in the middle.

The sample was CD4+ T cells from PBMCs cultured with HIV peptides, taken before COVID-19 vaccination. Described subset: HIV-1 Nef peptide pool negative control/reference culture. The J gene is TRBJ1-4, the V gene TRBV11-2; D perhaps matches TRBD1 (6 bases). This receptor was obtained from a human donor who had a prior SARS-CoV-2 infection. In nucleotides, the CDR3 is TGTGCCAGCAGCTTATTTTCTTCCGGTGGGGGCACTAATGAAAAACTGTTTTTT. It yields the protein CASSLFSSGGGTNEKLFF. The full variable domain, completed using reference TRBV11-2 and TRBJ1-4, is EAGVAQSPRYKIIEKRQSVAFWCNPISGHATLYWYQQILGQGPKLLIQFQNNGVVDDSQLPKDRFSAERLKGVDSTLKIQPAKLEDSAVYLCASSLFSSGGGTNEKLFFGSGTQLSVL.